This TCR beta chain was captured in a study of T cell changes during pregnancy in multiple sclerosis. TCRdb's table, derived via immunoSEQ multiplex PCR, lists solely in-frame clones and lacks some. The table records some 60,000 clones, approximately 90% of them present only once. The material sequenced was CD4+ T cells from peripheral blood mononuclear cells, taken in the third trimester of pregnancy. This receptor was taken from a female donor with multiple sclerosis, enrolled in a pregnancy study.

CDR3 nucleotide sequence: TGCGCCAGCAGCTTCGAAGAGACCCAGTACTTC. Protein product: CASSFEETQYF. The V call is TRBV5-1, the J call TRBJ2-5; unclear D gene. Germline V gene data show CDR1 as SGHRS and CDR2 as YFSETQ. V lost 2 bases and J 3 bases, leaving 2 bases between the germline ends. CDR3 length: 11 amino acids.